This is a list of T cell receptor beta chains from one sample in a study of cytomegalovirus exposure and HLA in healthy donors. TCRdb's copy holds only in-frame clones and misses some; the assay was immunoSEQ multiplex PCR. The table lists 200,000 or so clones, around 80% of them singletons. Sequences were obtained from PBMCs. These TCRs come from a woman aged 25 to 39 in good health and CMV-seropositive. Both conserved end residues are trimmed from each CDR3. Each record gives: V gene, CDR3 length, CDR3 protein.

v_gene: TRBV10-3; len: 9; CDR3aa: AITQGDGYT
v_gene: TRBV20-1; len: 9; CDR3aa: SVLTGNEQY
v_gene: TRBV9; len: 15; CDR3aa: ASSAHLQVFGGNEQF
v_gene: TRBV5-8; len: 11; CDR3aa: ASSFLAGNGYT
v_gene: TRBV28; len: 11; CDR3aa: ASRGAGPYEQY
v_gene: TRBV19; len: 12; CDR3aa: ASSIGRTNEKLF
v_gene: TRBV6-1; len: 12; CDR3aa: ASRTGGLSYGYT
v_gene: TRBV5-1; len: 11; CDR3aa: ASRTQGADEQY
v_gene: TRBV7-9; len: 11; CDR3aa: ASSFGHSGELF
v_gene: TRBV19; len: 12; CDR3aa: ASSLHNGGSGYT
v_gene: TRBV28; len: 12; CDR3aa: ASRTSGPPYEQY
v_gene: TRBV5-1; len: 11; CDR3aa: ASSLQRYNEQF
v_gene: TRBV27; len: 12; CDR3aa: ASSFRHDTGELF
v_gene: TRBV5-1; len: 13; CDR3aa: ASSLMGDLGQPQH
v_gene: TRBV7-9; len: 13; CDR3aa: ASSVSGRPGETQY
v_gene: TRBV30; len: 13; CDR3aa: AFFNWDSAPNEQF
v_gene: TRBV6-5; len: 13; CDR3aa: ASSYIAGGGNTQY
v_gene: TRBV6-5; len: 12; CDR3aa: ASSSAASNYGYT
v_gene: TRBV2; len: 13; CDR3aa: ASSPRTGPVVGYT
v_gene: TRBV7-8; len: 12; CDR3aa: ASSLGGRTYEQY
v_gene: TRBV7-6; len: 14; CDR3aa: ASSPSWTSGSETQY
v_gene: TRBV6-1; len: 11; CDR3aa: ASRTGGIGELF
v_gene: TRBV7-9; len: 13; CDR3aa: ASSPVEDRGYRLF
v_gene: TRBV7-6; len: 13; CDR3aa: ASSGRQNSAGELF
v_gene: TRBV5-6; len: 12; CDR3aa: ASSFTGNSYEQY
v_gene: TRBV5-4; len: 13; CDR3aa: ASSLTSGSTDTQY
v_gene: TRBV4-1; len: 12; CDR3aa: ASSLGLAGHTQY
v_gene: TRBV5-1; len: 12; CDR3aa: ASSPLAGDNEQF
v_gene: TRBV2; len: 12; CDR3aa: ASSVDRGTYEQY
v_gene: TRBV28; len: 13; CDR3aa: ASSFQEAGANVLT
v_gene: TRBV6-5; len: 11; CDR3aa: ASSYSSFSGYT
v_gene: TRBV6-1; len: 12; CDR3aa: ASRFRDSSYEQY
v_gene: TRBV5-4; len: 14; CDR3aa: ASSFRGPDSNQPQH
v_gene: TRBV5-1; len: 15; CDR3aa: ASSLTMSQGANYGYT
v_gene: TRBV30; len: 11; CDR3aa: AASGTSLNEQF
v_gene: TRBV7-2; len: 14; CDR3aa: ASSLGAGGNTGELF
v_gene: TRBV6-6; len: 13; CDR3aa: ASSYELARTYEQY
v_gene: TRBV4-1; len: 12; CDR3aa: ASSQETSNYEQY
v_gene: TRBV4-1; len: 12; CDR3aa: ASSLSKGLDEQF
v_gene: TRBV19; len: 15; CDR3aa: ASSIGRLFTSNQPQH
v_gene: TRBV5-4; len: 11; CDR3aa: ASSLAVGKEQF
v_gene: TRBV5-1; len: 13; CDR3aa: ASSLGLENHNEQF
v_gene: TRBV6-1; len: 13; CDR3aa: ASRTGLSNTGELF
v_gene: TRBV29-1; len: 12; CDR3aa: SVLGEAGREKLF
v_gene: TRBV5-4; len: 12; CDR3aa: ASSLTGAYNEQF
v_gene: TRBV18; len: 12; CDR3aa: ASSAGTENEKLF
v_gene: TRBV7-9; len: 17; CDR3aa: ASSSFLTTNAGGPYEQY
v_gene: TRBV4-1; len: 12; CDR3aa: ASSQESGMDEQY
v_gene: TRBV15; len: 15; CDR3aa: ATSRESPGQRFNEQF
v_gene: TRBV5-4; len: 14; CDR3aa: ASSSAGIRSTDTQY
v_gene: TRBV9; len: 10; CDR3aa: ASSVAEGEQY
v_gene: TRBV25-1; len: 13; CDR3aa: ASSRTETSTDTQY
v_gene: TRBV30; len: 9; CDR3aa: AWSESGSFL